This TCR beta chain was identified during a study of cytomegalovirus exposure and HLA in healthy donors. Findings of the study overall: Cytomegalovirus status, reportedly, was diagnosed with high specificity and sensitivity by the classifier. Analyzed later, most CMV-associated TCR beta chains appeared HLA-restricted. The authors listed over 150 TCR beta chains as cytomegalovirus-associated. TCR beta V segments were, for the most part, productive about 87% or about 30% of the time in an earlier analysis.

Both 60 Vbeta primers and 13 Jbeta primers went into the PCR. Generated by immunoSEQ multiplex PCR, the TCRdb table keeps only in-frame clones and is missing some. The sample records about 130,000 clones, roughly 70% being singletons. Germline CDR1 reads MDHEN; CDR2 reads SYDVKM. The CDR3 is made up of 17 amino acids. Losses at the gene ends were 6 bases for V and 2 bases for J; bases not matched to a gene: 14. This clone was seen more than once but under ten times. Its target is unknown. The TCR sequence derives from a man aged 18 to 30 in good health and CMV-seropositive. Sequencing was done on a sample of PBMCs. V usage is TRBV28 and J usage is TRBJ2-7; 9 bases fit TRBD2. DNA for the CDR3: TGTGCCAGCAGACCCTCCCGGGGCGGGAGGGCTCCCTACGAGCAGTACTTC. Its translation is CASRPSRGGRAPYEQYF.